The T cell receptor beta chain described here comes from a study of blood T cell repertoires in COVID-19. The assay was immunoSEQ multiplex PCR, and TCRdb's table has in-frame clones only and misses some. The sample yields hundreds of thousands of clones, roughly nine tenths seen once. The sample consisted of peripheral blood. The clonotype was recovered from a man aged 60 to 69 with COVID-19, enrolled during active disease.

Written as DNA, the CDR3 is TGTGCCAGCAGCTTAGGACTAGCGGGGGGAAATGAGCAGTTCTTC. Translated: CASSLGLAGGNEQFF. The rearrangement joins TRBV13 to TRBJ2-1; TRBD2 aligns across 12 bases. Losses at the gene ends were 0 bases for V and 7 bases for J; bases not matched to a gene: 1. Germline V gives CDR1 PRHDT, CDR2 FYEKMQ (reference sequence). This CDR3 spans 15 amino acids. Using reference TRBV13 and TRBJ2-1 for the parts outside the CDR3, the full variable domain is AAGVIQSPRHLIKEKRETATLKCYPIPRHDTVYWYQQGPGQDPQFLISFYEKMQSDKGSIPDRFSAQQFSDYHSELNMSSLELGDSALYFCASSLGLAGGNEQFFGPGTRLTVL.